The source of this TCR beta chain is a study of T cell changes during pregnancy in multiple sclerosis. CDR1 and CDR2 from the germline V gene are MGHRA and YSYEKL. The CDR3 totals 15 residues. Unmatched junction bases numbered 8, after V lost 1 base and J lost 6 bases. TCRdb keeps only in-frame clones here, not all; method: immunoSEQ multiplex PCR. The sample lists some 80,000 clones; more than 85% were seen once. J is TRBJ2-7 and V is TRBV4-1; TRBD1 matches 8 bases. This clonotype was sampled from a female donor with multiple sclerosis, enrolled in a pregnancy study. This specimen consisted of peripheral blood, obtained in the first trimester of pregnancy. For the CDR3, the DNA is TGCGCCAGCAGCCAAGCAGGACAGGGAAAAGGCGAGCAGTACTTC. It yields the protein CASSQAGQGKGEQYF.